This T cell receptor (beta chain) derives from a study of blood T cell repertoires in COVID-19. Details on this clone: The junction departs from germline at one end; a sequencing error may be responsible.

The protocol was immunoSEQ multiplex PCR, while the TCRdb copy is restricted to in-frame clones and leaves out a portion. Among about 120,000 clones listed, around 86% were seen once. This CDR3 is 15 amino acids long. Per germline, CDR1 MGHRA and CDR2 YSYEKL. Sequenced input: peripheral blood. This TCR was sampled from a man between 60 and 75 years old with acute or convalescent COVID-19. The chain recombines TRBV4-1 with TRBJ2-5, with D perhaps matching TRBD2 (6 bases). CDR3 bases: TGCGCCAGCAGTCAAGGGCCCCACGGGGGAGAGACCCAGTACTTC. Encoded protein: CASSQGPHGGETQYF.